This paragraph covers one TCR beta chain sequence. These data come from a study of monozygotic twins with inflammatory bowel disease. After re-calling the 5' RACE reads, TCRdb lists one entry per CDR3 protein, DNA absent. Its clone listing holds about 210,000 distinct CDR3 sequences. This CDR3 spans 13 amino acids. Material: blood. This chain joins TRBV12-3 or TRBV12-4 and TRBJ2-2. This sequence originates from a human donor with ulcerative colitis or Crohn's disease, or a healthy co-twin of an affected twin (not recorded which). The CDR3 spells CASTPFLSGELFF.